The next 5 T cell receptor beta chains were all read from a single sample in a study of blood T cell repertoires in COVID-19. Libraries were prepared by immunoSEQ multiplex PCR; TCRdb keeps only in-frame clonotypes and omits some of them. The table lists 20,000 to 25,000 clones, 75% to 90% of them singletons. The sequencing input was peripheral blood. These receptor sequences come from a human donor with active COVID-19. The donor label of this sample is uncertain.

There are a few counts of this clone. This chain uses TRBV9 with TRBJ1-6, with 8 bases lining up with TRBD1. The CDR3 consists of 14 residues. Germline CDR1 and CDR2: SGDLS and YYNGEE. V lost 3 bases, J lost 7 bases, and 3 bases stayed unmatched. Here the CDR3 reads CASSDTGGNSPLHF. DNA of the CDR3: TGTGCCAGCAGCGACACAGGGGGGAATTCACCCCTCCACTTT.

This chain connects TRBV5-4 to TRBJ2-4; perhaps TRBD1 as D (6 bases). Germline V gene sequence: CDR1 SGHNT, CDR2 YYREEE (reference sequence). The CDR3 loop spans 15 amino acids. Trimming shortened V by 4 bases and J by 3 bases, and 14 bases separated the two germline ends. The CDR3 is CASSPRGGFKNIQYF. CDR3 nucleotide sequence: TGTGCCAGCAGCCCCCGAGGGGGTTTCAAAAACATTCAGTACTTC.

V is TRBV6-5 and J is TRBJ2-5, with 7 bases that match TRBD1. Germline V gene lookup returns CDR1 MNHEY and CDR2 SVGAGI. The J segment lost 5 bases and the V segment lost 6 bases, leaving 6 bases of the junction unmatched. The CDR3 contains 13 residues. In nucleotides, the CDR3 is TGTGCCAGCAGGCCCCCCAGGGGGGAGACCCAGTACTTC. It encodes CASRPPRGETQYF.

The V call is TRBV6-6, the J call TRBJ2-7, with 7 bases matching TRBD2. Germline V gives CDR1 MNHNY, CDR2 SVGAGI (reference sequence). The CDR3 runs 16 residues. With 5 bases clipped from V and 3 bases from J, the junction kept 13 bases outside the gene matches. CDR3 nucleotide sequence: TGTGCCAGCAGTCAACCTCGAGGTAGCGGGTACTACGAGCAGTACTTC. Translating gives CASSQPRGSGYYEQYF.

The chain is built from TRBV5-6 and TRBJ2-7, with a tentative D call TRBD2 (5 bases). This CDR3 contains 12 residues. Trimming removed 3 bases at V and 1 base at J, with 5 bases between. CDR1 and CDR2 (germline): SGHDT, YYEEEE. This CDR3 reads CASSWESYEQYF. As DNA, the CDR3 is TGTGCCAGCAGCTGGGAGTCCTACGAGCAGTACTTC.